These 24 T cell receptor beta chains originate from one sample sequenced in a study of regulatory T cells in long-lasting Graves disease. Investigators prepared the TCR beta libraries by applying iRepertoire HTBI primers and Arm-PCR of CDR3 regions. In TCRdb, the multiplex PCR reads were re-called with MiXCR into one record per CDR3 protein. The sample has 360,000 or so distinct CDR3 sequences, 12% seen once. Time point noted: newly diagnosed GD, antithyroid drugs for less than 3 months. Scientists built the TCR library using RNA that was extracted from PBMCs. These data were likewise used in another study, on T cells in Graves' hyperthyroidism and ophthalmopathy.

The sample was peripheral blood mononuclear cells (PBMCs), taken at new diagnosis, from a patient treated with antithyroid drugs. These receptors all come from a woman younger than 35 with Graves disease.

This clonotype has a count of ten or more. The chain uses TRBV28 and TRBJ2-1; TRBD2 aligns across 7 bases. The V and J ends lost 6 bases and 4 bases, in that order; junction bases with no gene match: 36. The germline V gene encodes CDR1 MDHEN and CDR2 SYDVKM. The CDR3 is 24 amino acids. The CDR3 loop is CASRIRLSPSGGVGGAGSYNEQFF. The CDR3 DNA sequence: TGTGCCAGCAGAATCCGGCTGTCACCCTCGGGCGGTGTGGGAGGGGCAGGATCTTACAATGAGCAGTTCTTC.

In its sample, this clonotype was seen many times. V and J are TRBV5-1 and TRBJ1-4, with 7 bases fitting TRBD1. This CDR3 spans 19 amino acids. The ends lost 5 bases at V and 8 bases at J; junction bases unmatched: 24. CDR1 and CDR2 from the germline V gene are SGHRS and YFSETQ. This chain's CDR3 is CASSSRSRTGFTQGEKLFF. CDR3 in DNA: TGCGCCAGCAGTTCCCGGTCTAGGACAGGCTTCACCCAGGGGGAAAAACTGTTTTTT.

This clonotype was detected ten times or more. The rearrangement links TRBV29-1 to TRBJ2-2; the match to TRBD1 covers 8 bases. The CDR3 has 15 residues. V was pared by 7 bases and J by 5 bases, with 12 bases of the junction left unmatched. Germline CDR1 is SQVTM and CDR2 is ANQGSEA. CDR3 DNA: TGCAGCGCAAAGGAGTGGACAGGGCCGACCGGGGAGCTGTTTTTT. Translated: CSAKEWTGPTGELFF.

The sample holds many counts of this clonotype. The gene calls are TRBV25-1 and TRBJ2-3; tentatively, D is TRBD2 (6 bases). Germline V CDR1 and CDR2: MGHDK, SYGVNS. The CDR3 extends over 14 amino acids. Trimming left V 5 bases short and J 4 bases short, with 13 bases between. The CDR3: CASSSVGGADTQYF. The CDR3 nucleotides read TGTGCCAGCAGTAGCGTGGGAGGAGCAGATACGCAGTATTTT.

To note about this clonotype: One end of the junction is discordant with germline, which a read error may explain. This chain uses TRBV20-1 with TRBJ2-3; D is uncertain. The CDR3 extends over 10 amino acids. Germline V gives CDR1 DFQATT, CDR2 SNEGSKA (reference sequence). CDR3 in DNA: TGCAATGCTAGAGATCTCCCGCAGTATTTT. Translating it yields CNARDLPQYF.

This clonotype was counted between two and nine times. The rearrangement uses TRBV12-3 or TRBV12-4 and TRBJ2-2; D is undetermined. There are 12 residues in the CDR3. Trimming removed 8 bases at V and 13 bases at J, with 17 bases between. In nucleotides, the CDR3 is TGTGCCAGCGGGTCCTCCCCGCAGCGGCTGTTTTTT. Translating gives CASGSSPQRLFF.

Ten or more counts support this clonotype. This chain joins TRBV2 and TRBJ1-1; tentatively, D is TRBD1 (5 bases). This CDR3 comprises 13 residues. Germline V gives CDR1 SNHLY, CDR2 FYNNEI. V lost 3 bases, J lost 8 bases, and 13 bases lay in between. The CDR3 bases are TGTGCCAGCAGTGATTTCGGAGGACAAGAAGCTTTCTTT. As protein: CASSDFGGQEAFF.

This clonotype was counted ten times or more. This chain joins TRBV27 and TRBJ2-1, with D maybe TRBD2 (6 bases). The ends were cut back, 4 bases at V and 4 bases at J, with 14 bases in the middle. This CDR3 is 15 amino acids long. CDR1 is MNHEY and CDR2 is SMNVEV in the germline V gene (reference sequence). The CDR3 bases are TGTGCCAGCAGTTACCGGGAGCTCGGGTACAATGAGCAGTTCTTC. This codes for CASSYRELGYNEQFF.

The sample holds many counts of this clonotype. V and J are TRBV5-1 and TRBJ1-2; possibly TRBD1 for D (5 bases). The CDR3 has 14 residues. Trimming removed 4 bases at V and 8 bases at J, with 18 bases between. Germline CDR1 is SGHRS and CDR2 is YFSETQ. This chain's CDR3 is CASSPAWGESGYTF. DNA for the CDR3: TGCGCCAGCAGCCCCGCCTGGGGGGAGTCCGGCTACACCTTC.

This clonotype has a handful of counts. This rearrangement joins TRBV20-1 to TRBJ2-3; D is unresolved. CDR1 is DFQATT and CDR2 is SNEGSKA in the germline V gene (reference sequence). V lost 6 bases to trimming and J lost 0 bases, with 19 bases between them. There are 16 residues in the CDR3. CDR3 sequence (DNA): TGCAGTGCCCTAAACCAAAGATGGCCTAGCACAGATACGCAGTATTTT. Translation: CSALNQRWPSTDTQYF.

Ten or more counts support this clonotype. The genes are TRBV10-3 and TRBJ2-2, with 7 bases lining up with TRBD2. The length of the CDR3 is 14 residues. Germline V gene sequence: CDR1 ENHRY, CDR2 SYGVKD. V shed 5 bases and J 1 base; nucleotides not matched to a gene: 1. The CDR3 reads CAISQRENTGELFF. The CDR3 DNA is TGTGCCATCAGTCAGCGGGAGAACACCGGGGAGCTGTTTTTT.

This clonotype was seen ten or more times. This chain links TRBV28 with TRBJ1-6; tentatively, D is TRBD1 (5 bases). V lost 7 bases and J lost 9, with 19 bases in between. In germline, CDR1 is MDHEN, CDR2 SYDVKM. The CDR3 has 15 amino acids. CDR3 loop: CASNQQETYFSPLHF. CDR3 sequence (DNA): TGTGCCAGCAACCAACAGGAGACCTATTTTTCACCCCTCCACTTT.

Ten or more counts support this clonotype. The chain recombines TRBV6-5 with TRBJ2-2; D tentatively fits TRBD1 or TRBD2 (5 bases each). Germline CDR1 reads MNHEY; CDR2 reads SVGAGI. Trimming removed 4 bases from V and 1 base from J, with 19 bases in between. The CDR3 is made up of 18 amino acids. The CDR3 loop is CASSSLRDPRRNTGELFF. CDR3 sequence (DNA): TGTGCCAGCAGTTCCCTTAGGGACCCACGTCGGAACACCGGGGAGCTGTTTTTT.

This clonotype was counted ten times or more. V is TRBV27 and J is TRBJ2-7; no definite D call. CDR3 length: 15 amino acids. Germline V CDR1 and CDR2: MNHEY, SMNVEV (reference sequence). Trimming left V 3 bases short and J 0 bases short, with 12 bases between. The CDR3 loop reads CASSFQQTSSYEQYF. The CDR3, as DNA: TGTGCCAGCAGTTTTCAGCAGACAAGCTCCTACGAGCAGTACTTC.

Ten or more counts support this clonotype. CDR3: CSASFDEQFF. The CDR3 nucleotides are TGCAGTGCTAGTTTCGATGAGCAGTTCTTC. This chain connects TRBV20-1 to TRBJ2-1; D ambiguous. In germline, CDR1 is DFQATT, CDR2 SNEGSKA (reference sequence). This CDR3 region has 10 residues. Trimming stripped 3 bases from V and 8 bases from J, with 5 bases between.

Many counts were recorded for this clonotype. The CDR3 here is CASSQDRRGAGDTQYF. The CDR3 nucleotides read TGCGCCAGCAGCCAAGATAGGAGGGGGGCTGGAGATACGCAGTATTTT. The gene calls are TRBV4-3 and TRBJ2-3; either TRBD1 or TRBD2 may fit D (6 bases each). This CDR3 contains 16 residues. V was cut by 0 bases and J by 5 bases, with 15 bases left in between. Germline CDR1 LGHNA, CDR2 YSLEER.

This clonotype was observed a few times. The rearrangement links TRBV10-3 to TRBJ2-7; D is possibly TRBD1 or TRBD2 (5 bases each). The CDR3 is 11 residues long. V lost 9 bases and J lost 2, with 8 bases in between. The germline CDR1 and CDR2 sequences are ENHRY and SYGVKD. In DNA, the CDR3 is TGTGCCATGGGACGGACCTACGAGCAGTACTTC. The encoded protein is CAMGRTYEQYF.

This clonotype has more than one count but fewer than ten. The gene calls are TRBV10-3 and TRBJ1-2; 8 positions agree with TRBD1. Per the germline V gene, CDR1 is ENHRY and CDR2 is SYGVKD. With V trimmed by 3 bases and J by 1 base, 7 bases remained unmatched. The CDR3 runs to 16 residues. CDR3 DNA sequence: TGTGCCATCAGTGACCCAGGGGGCAGCCTTAACTATGGCTACACCTTC. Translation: CAISDPGGSLNYGYTF.

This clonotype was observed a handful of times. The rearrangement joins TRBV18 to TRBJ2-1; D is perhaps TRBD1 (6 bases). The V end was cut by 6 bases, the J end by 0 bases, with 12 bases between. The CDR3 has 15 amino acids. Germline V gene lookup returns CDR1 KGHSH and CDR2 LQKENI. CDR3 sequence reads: CASSPGENSYNEQFF. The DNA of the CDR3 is TGTGCCAGCTCCCCAGGGGAGAACTCCTACAATGAGCAGTTCTTC.

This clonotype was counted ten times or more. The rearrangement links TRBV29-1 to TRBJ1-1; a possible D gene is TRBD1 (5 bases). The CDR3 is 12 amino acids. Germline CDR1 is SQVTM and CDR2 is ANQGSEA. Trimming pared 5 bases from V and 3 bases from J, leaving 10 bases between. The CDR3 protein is CSVSKGDTEAFF. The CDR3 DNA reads TGCAGCGTTAGTAAAGGGGACACTGAAGCTTTCTTT. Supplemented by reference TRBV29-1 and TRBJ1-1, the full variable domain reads SAVISQKPSRDICQRGTSLTIQCQVDSQVTMMFWYRQQPGQSLTLIATANQGSEATYESGFVIDKFPISRPNLTFSTLTVSNMSPEDSSIYLCSVSKGDTEAFFGQGTRLTVV.

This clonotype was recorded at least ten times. CDR3 in amino acids: CASSPFPYNEQFF. The CDR3 DNA follows: TGTGCCAGCAGCCCCTTCCCTTACAATGAGCAGTTCTTC. The rearrangement links TRBV3-1 to TRBJ2-1; D not certain. Germline V lookup: CDR1 LGHDT, CDR2 YNNKEL (reference sequence). V gave up 4 bases and J gave up 4 bases, with 8 bases separating them. The CDR3 covers 13 residues.

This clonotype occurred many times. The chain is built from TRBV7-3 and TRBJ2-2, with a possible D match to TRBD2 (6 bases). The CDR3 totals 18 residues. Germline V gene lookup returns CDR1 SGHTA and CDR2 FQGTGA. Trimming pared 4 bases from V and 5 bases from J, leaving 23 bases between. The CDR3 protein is CASSSGLIGRVGTGELFF. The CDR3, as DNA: TGTGCCAGCAGCTCCGGACTAATCGGGCGTGTAGGGACCGGGGAGCTGTTTTTT. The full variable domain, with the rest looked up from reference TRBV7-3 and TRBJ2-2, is GAGVSQTPSNKVTEKGKYVELRCDPISGHTALYWYRQSLGQGPEFLIYFQGTGAADDSGLPNDRFFAVRPEGSVSTLKIQRTERGDSAVYLCASSSGLIGRVGTGELFFGEGSRLTVL.

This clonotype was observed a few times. The CDR3 protein is CASSYSDSTNYEQYF. CDR3 DNA sequence: TGTGCCAGCAGCTACTCGGACTCAACGAACTACGAGCAGTACTTC. The V gene is TRBV7-6, the J gene TRBJ2-7, with a weak D call TRBD2 (5 bases). V lost 4 bases to trimming and J lost 3 bases, with 16 bases between them. CDR3 size: 15 residues. Germline V CDR1 and CDR2: SGHVS, FNYEAQ.

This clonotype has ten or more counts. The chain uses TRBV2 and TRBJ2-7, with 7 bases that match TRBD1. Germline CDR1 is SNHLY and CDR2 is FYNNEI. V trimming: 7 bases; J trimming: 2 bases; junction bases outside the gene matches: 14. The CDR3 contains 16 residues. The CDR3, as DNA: TGTGCCAGCAATCTCGATGGGGAAGGGGGCCCCTACGAGCAGTACTTC. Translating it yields CASNLDGEGGPYEQYF. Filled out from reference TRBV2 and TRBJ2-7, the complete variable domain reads EPEVTQTPSHQVTQMGQEVILRCVPISNHLYFYWYRQILGQKVEFLVSFYNNEISEKSEIFDDQFSVERPDGSNFTLKIRSTKLEDSAMYFCASNLDGEGGPYEQYFGPGTRLTVT.